The T cell receptor (beta chain) under discussion was sequenced for a study of T cell responses to AZD1222 COVID-19 vaccine. The method was immunoSEQ multiplex PCR; TCRdb's version includes in-frame clones alone and lacks a portion of them. Among 78,000 or so clones listed, around 88% were seen once. Notes on the study in general: The donor group comprised mostly white British people and more females; the analysis possibly underestimated clonal diversity. Along spike, vaccine-associated CD4 TCRs were found throughout, with dominance at 160-218 and 743-854. Repertoire sampling occurred only after the peak T cell response.

V shed 6 bases and J 5 bases; nucleotides not matched to a gene: 8. Germline CDR1 reads MDHEN; CDR2 reads SYDVKM. CDR3 length: 15 residues. Regarding this clone: Its antigen is unknown.

This TCR came from an adult in good health. V is TRBV28 and J is TRBJ2-3, with TRBD1 identical over 10 bases. The sequences come from peripheral blood, collected on day 0 of AZD1222 vaccination. CDR3 protein: CASRTIGTGEDTQYF. The CDR3 bases are TGTGCCAGCAGGACCATCGGGACAGGGGAAGATACGCAGTATTTT.